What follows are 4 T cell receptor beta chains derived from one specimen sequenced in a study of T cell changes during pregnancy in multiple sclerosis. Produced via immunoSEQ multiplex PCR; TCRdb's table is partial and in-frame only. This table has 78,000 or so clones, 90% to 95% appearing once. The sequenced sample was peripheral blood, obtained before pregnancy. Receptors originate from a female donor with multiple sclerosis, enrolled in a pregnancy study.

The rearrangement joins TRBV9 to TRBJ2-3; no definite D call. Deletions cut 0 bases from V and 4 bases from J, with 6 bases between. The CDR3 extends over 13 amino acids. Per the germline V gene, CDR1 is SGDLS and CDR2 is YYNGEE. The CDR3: CASSVGPPDTQYF. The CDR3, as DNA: TGTGCCAGCAGCGTAGGGCCTCCAGATACGCAGTATTTT.

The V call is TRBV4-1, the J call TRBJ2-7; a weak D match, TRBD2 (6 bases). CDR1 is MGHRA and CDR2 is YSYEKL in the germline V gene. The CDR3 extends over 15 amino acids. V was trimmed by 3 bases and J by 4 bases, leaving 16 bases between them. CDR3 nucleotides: TGCGCCAGCAGCCAGGGCGGGACTTACGATTACGAGCAGTACTTC. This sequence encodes CASSQGGTYDYEQYF.

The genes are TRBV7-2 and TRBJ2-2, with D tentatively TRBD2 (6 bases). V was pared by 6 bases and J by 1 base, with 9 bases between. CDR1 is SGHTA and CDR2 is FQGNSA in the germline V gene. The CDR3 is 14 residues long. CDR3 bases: TGTGCCAGCAGTGTTAGCGGGAACACCGGGGAGCTGTTTTTT. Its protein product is CASSVSGNTGELFF.

This chain's CDR3 is CASSNTGYNEQFF. In nucleotides, the CDR3 is TGTGCCAGCAGCAACACAGGGTACAATGAGCAGTTCTTC. The chain employs TRBV7-2 and TRBJ2-1, with a weak D call TRBD1 (6 bases). Trimming pared 5 bases from V and 4 bases from J, leaving 9 bases between. The CDR3 spans 13 residues. Germline V gene sequence: CDR1 SGHTA, CDR2 FQGNSA.